This T cell receptor beta chain was recorded in a study of blood T cell repertoires in COVID-19. Whole-study context: Whether acute or convalescent, the COVID-19 samples came from the United States, Italy and Spain. T cells, B-cell-depleted T cells, or PBMCs supplied cDNA or gDNA.

TCRdb's copy holds only in-frame clones and misses some; the assay was immunoSEQ multiplex PCR. The repertoire consists of 110,000 or so clones, with around 76% occurring once and the leading ten covering approximately 19%. With 6 bases removed from V and 9 bases from J, the gap between germline ends came to 9 bases. The CDR3 has 11 residues. Germline V gene lookup returns CDR1 LGHNT and CDR2 FRNRAP. Input material: peripheral blood. V is TRBV12-5 and J is TRBJ2-1; D perhaps matches TRBD1 (6 bases). This TCR was recovered from a woman aged 70-85 years with acute or convalescent COVID-19. CDR3 sequence (DNA): TGTGCTAGTGGAAACAGGGCTGAGCAGTTCTTC. Protein product: CASGNRAEQFF. The variable domain in full, with the rest retrieved from reference TRBV12-5 and TRBJ2-1, is DARVTQTPRHKVTEMGQEVTMRCQPILGHNTVFWYRQTMMQGLELLAYFRNRAPLDDSGMPKDRFSAEMPDATLATLKIQPSEPRDSAVYFCASGNRAEQFFGPGTRLTVL.